The T cell receptor (beta chain) under discussion was sequenced for a study of tumor-infiltrating lymphocytes in primary liver carcinoma. General study findings and limits: Paired tumor-adjacent and tumor-blood samples overlapped less than tumor region pairs did. Just about 7-25% of leading clones were found in every one of five regions. With p = 0.039, the top-250-clone fraction in tumors significantly exceeded that in blood.

TCR beta cDNA came from approximately 540 ng total RNA, primed with a constant-region primer. The TCR beta library was amplified through three nested multiplex PCR rounds in a modified ARM-PCR procedure. PCR rounds one and two used TRBV1-TRBV30 forward primers with a C-beta reverse primer for 10 cycles each. MiXCR, run by TCRdb on the multiplex PCR reads, gives a single entry per CDR3 protein. The table shows some 64,000 distinct CDR3 sequences, with roughly 70% occurring only once. The CDR3 length is 11 residues. Starting material for RNA and DNA co-extraction consisted of about 17-32 mg of unsorted bulk tissue. Every tumor sample held more than 85% viable tumor cells. Regarding this clonotype: As yet, its antigen is unknown. The conserved final phenylalanine or tryptophan is absent from the CDR3, which likely points to a read error.

The sequenced sample consisted of liver tumor tissue from sampling region 4. Sample subset: tumor region T4, right-lateral pole. The genes are TRBV12-3 or TRBV12-4 and TRBJ2-7; D is unresolved. This receptor was obtained from a man aged 40-49 years with primary liver carcinoma and hepatitis B virus infection. This CDR3 reads CGSSSSYEQYL. The CDR3 DNA reads as TGTGGCAGCAGTTCTTCTTACGAGCAGTACTTG.